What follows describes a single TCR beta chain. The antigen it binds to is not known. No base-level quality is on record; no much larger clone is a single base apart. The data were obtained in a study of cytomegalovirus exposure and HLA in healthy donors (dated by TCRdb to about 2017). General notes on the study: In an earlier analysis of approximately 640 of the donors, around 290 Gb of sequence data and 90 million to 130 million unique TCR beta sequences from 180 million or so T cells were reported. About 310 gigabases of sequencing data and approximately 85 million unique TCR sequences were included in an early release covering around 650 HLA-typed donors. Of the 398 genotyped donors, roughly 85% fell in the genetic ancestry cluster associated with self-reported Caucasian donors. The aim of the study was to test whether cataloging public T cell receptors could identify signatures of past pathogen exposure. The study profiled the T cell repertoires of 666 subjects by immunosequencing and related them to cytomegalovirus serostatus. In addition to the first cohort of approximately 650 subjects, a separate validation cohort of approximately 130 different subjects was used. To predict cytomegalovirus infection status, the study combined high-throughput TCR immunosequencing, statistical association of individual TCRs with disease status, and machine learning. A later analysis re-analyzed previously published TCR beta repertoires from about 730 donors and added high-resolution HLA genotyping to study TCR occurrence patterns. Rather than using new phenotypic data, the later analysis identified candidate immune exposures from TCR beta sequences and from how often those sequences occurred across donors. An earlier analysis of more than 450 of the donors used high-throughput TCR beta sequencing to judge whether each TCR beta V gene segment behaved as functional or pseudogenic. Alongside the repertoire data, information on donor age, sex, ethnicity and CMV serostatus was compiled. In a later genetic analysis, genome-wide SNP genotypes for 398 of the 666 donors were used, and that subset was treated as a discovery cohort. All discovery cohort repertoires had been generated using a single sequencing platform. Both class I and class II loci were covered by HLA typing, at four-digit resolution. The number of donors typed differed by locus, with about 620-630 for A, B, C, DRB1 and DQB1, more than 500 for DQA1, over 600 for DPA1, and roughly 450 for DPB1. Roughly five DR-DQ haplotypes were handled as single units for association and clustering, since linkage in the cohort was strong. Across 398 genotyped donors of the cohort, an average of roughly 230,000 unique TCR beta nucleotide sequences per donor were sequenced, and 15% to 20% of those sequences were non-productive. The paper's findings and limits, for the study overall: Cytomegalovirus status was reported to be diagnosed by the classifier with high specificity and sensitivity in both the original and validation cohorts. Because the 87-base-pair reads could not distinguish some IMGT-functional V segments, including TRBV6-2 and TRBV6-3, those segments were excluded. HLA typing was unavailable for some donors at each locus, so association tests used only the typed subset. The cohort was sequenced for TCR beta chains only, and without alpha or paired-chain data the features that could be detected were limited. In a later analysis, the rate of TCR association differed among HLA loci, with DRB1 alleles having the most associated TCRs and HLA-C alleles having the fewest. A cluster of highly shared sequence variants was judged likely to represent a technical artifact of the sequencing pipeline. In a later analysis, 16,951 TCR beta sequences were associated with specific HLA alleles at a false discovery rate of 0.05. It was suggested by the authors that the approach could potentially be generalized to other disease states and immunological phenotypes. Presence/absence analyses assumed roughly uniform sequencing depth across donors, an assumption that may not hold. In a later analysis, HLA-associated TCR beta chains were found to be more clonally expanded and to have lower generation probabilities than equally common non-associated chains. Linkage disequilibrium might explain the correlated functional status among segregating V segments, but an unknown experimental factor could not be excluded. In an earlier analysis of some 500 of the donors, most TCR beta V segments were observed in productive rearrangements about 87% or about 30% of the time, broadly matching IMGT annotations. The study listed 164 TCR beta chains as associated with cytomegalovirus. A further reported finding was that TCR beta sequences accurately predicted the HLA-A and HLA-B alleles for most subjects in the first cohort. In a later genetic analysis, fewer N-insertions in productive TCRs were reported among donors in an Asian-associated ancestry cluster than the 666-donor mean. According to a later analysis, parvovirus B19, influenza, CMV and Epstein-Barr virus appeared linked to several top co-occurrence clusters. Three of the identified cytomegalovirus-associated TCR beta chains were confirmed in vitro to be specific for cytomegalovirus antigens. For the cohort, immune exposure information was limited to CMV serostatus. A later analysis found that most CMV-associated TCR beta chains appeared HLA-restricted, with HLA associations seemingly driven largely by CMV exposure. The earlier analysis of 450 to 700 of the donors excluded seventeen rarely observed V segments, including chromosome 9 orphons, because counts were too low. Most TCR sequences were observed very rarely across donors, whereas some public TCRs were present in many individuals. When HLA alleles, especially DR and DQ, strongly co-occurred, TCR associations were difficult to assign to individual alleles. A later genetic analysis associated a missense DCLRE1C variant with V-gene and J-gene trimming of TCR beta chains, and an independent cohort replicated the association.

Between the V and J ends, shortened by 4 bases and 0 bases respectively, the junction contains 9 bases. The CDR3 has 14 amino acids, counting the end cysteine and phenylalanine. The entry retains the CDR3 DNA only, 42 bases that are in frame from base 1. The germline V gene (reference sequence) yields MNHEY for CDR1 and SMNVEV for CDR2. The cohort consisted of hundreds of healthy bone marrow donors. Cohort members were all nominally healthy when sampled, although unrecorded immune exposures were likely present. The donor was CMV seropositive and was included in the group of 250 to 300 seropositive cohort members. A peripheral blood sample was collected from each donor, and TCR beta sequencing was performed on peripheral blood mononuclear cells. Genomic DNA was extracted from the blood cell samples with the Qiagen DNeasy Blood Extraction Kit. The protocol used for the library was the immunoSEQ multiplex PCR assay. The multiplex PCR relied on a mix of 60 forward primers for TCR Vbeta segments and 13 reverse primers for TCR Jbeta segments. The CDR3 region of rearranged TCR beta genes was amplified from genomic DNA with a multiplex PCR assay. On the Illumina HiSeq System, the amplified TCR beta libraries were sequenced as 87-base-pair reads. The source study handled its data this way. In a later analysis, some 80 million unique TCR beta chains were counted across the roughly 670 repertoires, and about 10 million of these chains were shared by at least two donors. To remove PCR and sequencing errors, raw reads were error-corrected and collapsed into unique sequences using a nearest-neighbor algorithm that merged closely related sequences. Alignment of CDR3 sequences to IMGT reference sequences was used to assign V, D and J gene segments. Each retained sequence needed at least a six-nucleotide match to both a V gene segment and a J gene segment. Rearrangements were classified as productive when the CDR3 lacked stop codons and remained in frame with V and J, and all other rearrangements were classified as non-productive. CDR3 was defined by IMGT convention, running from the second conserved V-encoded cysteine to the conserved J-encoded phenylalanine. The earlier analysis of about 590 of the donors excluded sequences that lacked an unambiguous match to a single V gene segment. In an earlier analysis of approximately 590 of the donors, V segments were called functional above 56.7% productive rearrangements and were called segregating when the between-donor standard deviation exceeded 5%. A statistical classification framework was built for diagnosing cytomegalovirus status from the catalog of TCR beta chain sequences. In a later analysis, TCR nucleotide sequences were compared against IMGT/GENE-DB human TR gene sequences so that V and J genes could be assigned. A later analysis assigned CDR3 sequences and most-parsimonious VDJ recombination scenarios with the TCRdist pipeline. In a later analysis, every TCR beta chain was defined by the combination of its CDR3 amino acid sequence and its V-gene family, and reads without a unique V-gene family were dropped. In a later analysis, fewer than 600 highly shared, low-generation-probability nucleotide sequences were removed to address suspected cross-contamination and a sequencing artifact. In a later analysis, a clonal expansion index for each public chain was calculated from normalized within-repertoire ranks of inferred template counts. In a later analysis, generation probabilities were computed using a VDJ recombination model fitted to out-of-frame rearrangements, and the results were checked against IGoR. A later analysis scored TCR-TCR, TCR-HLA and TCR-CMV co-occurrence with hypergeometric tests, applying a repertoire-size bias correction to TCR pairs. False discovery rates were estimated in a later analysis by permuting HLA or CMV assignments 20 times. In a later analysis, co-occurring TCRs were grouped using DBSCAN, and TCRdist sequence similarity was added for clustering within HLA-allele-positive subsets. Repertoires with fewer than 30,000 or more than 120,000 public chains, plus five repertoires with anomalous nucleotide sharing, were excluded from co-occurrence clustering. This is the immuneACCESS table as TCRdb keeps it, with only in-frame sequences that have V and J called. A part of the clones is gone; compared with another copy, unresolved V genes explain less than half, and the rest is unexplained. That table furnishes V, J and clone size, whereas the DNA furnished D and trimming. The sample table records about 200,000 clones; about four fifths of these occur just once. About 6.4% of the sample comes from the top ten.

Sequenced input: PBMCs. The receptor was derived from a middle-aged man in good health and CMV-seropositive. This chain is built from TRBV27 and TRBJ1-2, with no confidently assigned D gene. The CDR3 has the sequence CASSWSGSNYGYTF. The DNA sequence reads TGTGCCAGCAGTTGGTCGGGATCTAACTATGGCTACACCTTC.